The following is a TCR beta chain sequence with its context. This clonotype was found many times. Its target antigen remains unknown. No much larger clonotype is one base removed from it; base qualities were not supplied. The TCR beta CDR3 regions were amplified from the RNA transcripts. The TCR CDR3 was subjected to a first round of RT-PCR using the HTBI primer set and the Qiagen OneStep RT-PCR kit. Libraries were constructed in a second round of multiplex PCR, after which size selection and purification were performed. Libraries were sequenced paired-end with 100 bp reads on an Illumina HiSeq2000. Processing in the source paper ran as follows. Raw data were processed with SOAPnuke, discarding reads with adapters, uncalled bases, mean Phred below 15, or no exact constant-primer or identifier match. High-quality paired reads were merged with COPE v1.2.5, and unique nucleotide sequences were defined as clonotypes. MiTCR v1.1 was used to align clonotypes to the IMGT TRBV, TRBD and TRBJ reference segments. Only V-J combinations with frequency above 0.0001, covering about 99% of repertoires, were analysed. The TCS score was defined as F50 (clonal expansion) divided by E x V (chaos), with BLOSUM62-based TCRdist calculated between CDR3 peptides within each V-J. Welch's t-statistics and random forest reduced 500 to 550 V-J features to around 14, which were used in a naive Bayes classifier (R e1071). TCRdb applied fastp at Q25 and MiXCR to the public reads, then kept only in-frame beta chains. Each CDR3 protein gets just one entry, which takes the most common genes and DNA from the rows behind it. TCRdb's processing, not the authors', yielded these V and J calls. This sample holds a few hundred thousand distinct CDR3 sequences; roughly 18% were observed only once. Together, the top ten hold 15% to 19% of the sample.

Ophthalmopathy patients had moderately to severely active disease, with a Clinical Activity Score of 3 or more, a NOSPECS grade of 4 or more, and a disease duration of less than 3 months. Patients with uncontrolled infections, other autoimmune diseases, pregnancy or lactation were excluded. Diagnoses were established on the basis of clinical symptoms, serum thyroxine and TRAb, thyroid ultrasound, and orbital computed tomography. PBMCs were separated from approximately 10 ml of fresh peripheral blood using Ficoll-Paque density gradient centrifugation. Trizol reagent was used to extract total RNA, and RNA quality was then checked on an Agilent 2100 Bioanalyzer. Inclusive of the bounding cysteine and phenylalanine, the CDR3 is 16 residues long. The read is trimmed to its CDR3 DNA, 48 bases read in frame from base 1. V is pared back by 5 bases and J by 0 bases, with 17 bases lying between the germline termini.

This sample was taken from a study of T cells in Graves' hyperthyroidism and ophthalmopathy (dated by TCRdb to the late 2010s). Some background on the complete study: Peripheral blood was collected at initial diagnosis, before any treatment. TCR V-J signatures able to tell the groups apart were searched for in a discovery cohort of about a hundred patients, of whom more than 40 had Graves' ophthalmopathy and around 58 had stable Graves' hyperthyroidism. Whether ophthalmopathy could be predicted prospectively was tested in an independent validation cohort made up of under 20 hyperthyroidism patients plus 17 patients who later progressed to ophthalmopathy. The approximately 95 discovery patients were divided at random into training and test sets in a 7:3 ratio. In addition, the study compared T-cell repertoires in thyroid tissue and in blood from several Graves' hyperthyroidism patients. Following sampling, methimazole starting at 30 mg daily was given to hyperthyroidism patients, and high-dose intravenous methylprednisolone was given to ophthalmopathy patients. The paper reports TCR Vbeta CDR3 sequencing of approximately 130 peripheral blood samples: under 45 ophthalmopathy, roughly 80 hyperthyroidism and 17 progressor patients.

Overall study outcomes, separate from this receptor: In validation, progression to ophthalmopathy was predicted by the model with about 70% sensitivity and 72.22% specificity, a median of approximately 7.1 months before onset. Most expanded thyroid clonotypes (frequency above 0.001) were also detected in blood, suggesting blood repertoires may reflect thyroid immune responses. A model built on a 13 V-J signature distinguished ophthalmopathy from stable hyperthyroidism, reaching about 89% sensitivity and approximately 83% specificity in cross-validation and 80%/75% in testing. No statistical method was used to set the sample size in advance, and investigators knew the group allocation.

The source is a woman between 40 and 55 years old with Graves' ophthalmopathy. The chain is assembled from TRBV12-3 or TRBV12-4 and TRBJ2-7; the D call is tentative, TRBD1 or TRBD2, as each matches 5 bases. Sample: blood. The encoded CDR3 is CASSVAGTINSYEQYF. The DNA reads TGTGCCAGCAGTGTTGCCGGGACCATCAACTCCTACGAGCAGTACTTC.